The 28 T cell receptor beta chains reported below all come from one sample, sequenced in a study of post-analysis software for immune sequencing data. Points from the study as a whole: Included in a set of about five TRBV segments more frequent in patients than controls were TRBV5-6, TRBV5-1 and TRBV20-1.

These receptors' targets are unknown. Each TCR beta cDNA library carried unique molecular identifiers. MiXCR, applied by TCRdb to the PCR reads, yields one record per CDR3 protein. The sample includes approximately 570,000 distinct CDR3 sequences, around 40% seen only once; the top ten take about 1.5%. The sample comprised blood. These receptors were obtained from a girl aged 10 to 17 with multiple sclerosis.

This clonotype turned up a few times. The V call is TRBV29-1, the J call TRBJ2-7, with no clear D. V dropped 6 bases and J dropped 3 bases, with 21 bases sitting between them. CDR1 and CDR2 from the germline V gene are SQVTM and ANQGSEA. The CDR3 is 15 residues long. CDR3 protein: CSVSVWAIYDYEQYF. In DNA form, the CDR3 reads TGCAGCGTCAGCGTGTGGGCAATTTATGACTACGAGCAGTACTTC.

This clonotype has a handful of counts. This chain links TRBV29-1 with TRBJ1-5; weak D call: TRBD1 (5 bases). The CDR3 length is 14 residues. Germline-derived CDR1 and CDR2 are SQVTM and ANQGSEA. Trimming took 5 bases from V and 1 from J, leaving 12 bases between them. The CDR3, as DNA: TGCAGCGTTCGTGTTCAGGGAAGCAATCAGCCCCAGCATTTT. Translating gives CSVRVQGSNQPQHF.

Only a few counts were recorded for this clonotype. The chain joins TRBV12-3 or TRBV12-4 to TRBJ1-1; D unresolved. The CDR3 length is 13 residues. V lost 1 base and J lost 6, with 9 bases in between. The CDR3 spells CASSLERPSEAFF. In DNA form, the CDR3 reads TGTGCCAGCAGTTTAGAGAGACCCTCTGAAGCTTTCTTT.

The rearrangement uses TRBV12-3 or TRBV12-4 and TRBJ1-2; TRBD1 matches 9 bases. V lost 5 bases and J lost 8; bases outside the gene matches: 9. The CDR3 runs to 14 residues. CDR3 DNA: TGTGCCAGCAGTCCAATACTGACAGGGGGAGGCTACACCTTC. Its translation: CASSPILTGGGYTF.

This sequence joins TRBV7-6 and TRBJ2-3; 9 positions match TRBD1. J gave up 3 bases and V 0 bases, and 4 bases lay outside the gene matches. CDR3 size: 16 residues. Germline CDR1 SGHVS, CDR2 FNYEAQ. In DNA, the CDR3 is TGTGCCAGCAGCTTAGCAGGGACAGGGAAGACAGATACGCAGTATTTT. Its protein product is CASSLAGTGKTDTQYF.

J is TRBJ2-1 and V is TRBV7-2; TRBD2 matches 11 bases. J gave up 7 bases and V 4 bases, and 6 bases lay outside the gene matches. This CDR3 comprises 15 residues. Germline CDR1 reads SGHTA; CDR2 reads FQGNSA. CDR3 DNA sequence: TGTGCCAGCAGCTCACTAGCGGGAGTTATAAATGAGCAGTTCTTC. Amino acids: CASSSLAGVINEQFF.

As DNA, the CDR3 is TGTGCCAGCAGCTTCGGGACGCCGGAGGGCAATCAGCCCCAGCATTTT. This translates into CASSFGTPEGNQPQHF. The rearrangement links TRBV7-6 to TRBJ1-5; perhaps TRBD1 as D (5 bases). The V end was cut by 3 bases, the J end by 2 bases, with 14 bases between. CDR1 and CDR2 from the germline V gene are SGHVS and FNYEAQ. The CDR3 length is 16 residues.

This rearrangement joins TRBV5-1 to TRBJ2-3; 9 nucleotides line up with TRBD1. CDR3 size: 18 residues. Germline trimming cut 1 base from V and 4 bases from J; bases unmatched to any gene: 13. The germline V gene has CDR1 SGHRS and CDR2 YFSETQ. As DNA, the CDR3 is TGCGCCAGCAGCTTGCTGTTGGACAGGGGAGGGTTTGCAGATACGCAGTATTTT. Translating gives CASSLLLDRGGFADTQYF.

This clonotype was detected a few times. The chain joins TRBV6-6 to TRBJ1-2, with 7 positions matching TRBD1. The CDR3 is 15 residues long. Germline V lookup: CDR1 MNHNY, CDR2 SVGAGI (reference sequence). The V gene end was trimmed by 2 bases and the J gene end by 4 bases; junction bases not matched to a gene: 7. The CDR3 protein is CASSYALGQSYGYTF. CDR3 nucleotide sequence: TGTGCCAGCAGTTACGCCCTGGGACAGAGCTATGGCTACACCTTC.

The V call is TRBV5-1, the J call TRBJ2-3; D might be TRBD2 (6 bases). From germline, CDR1 is SGHRS and CDR2 YFSETQ. The CDR3 is 15 amino acids. V was pared by 0 bases and J by 7 bases, with 15 bases between. The CDR3 protein is CASSLESSRGNTQYF. The DNA of the CDR3 is TGCGCCAGCAGCTTGGAGTCTAGCCGGGGGAATACGCAGTATTTT.

This clonotype was detected a few times. The chain uses TRBV15 and TRBJ2-5; a weak D match, TRBD1 (5 bases). The CDR3 runs 13 residues. Germline V lookup: CDR1 LNHNV, CDR2 YYDKDF (reference sequence). Trimming cost V 1 base and J 5 bases, with 8 bases left between them. The CDR3 region has the DNA TGTGCCACCAGCAGAGTCAGGGATGAGACCCAGTACTTC. It translates to CATSRVRDETQYF.

The chain employs TRBV6-2 or TRBV6-3 and TRBJ2-5; no firm D call. Looked up from germline, CDR1 is MNHEY and CDR2 is SVGEGT. V lost 5 bases and J 5 bases, leaving 9 bases between the germline ends. The CDR3 loop spans 12 amino acids. CDR3 in amino acids: CASSRERETQYF. The CDR3 coding sequence is TGTGCCAGCAGTAGAGAACGGGAGACCCAGTACTTC.

This clonotype appeared many times. The chain links TRBV20-1 to TRBJ2-5; 9 positions match TRBD2. J lost 5 bases, V lost 2 bases, and 12 bases had no gene match. The CDR3 is 16 amino acids. Germline V gives CDR1 DFQATT, CDR2 SNEGSKA (reference sequence). This chain's CDR3 is CSARLTSGSGWETQYF. For the CDR3, the DNA is TGCAGTGCTAGATTGACTAGCGGTAGCGGGTGGGAGACCCAGTACTTC.

The chain joins TRBV6-6 to TRBJ2-3; 10 bases line up with TRBD1. The CDR3 totals 14 residues. The trim removed 5 bases at V and 8 bases at J, leaving 7 bases unmatched. The germline gives CDR1 MNHNY, CDR2 SVGAGI (reference sequence). For the CDR3, the DNA is TGTGCCAGCAGTCCCGACAGGGGGCAGGGTACGCAGTATTTT. Amino acid sequence: CASSPDRGQGTQYF.

The chain links TRBV7-9 to TRBJ2-1; TRBD1 matches at 9 bases. Germline CDR1 SEHNR, CDR2 FQNEAQ (reference sequence). The CDR3 covers 17 residues. The V and J ends lost 4 bases and 0 bases, in that order; junction bases with no gene match: 7. CDR3 residues: CASSYQDRGYSYNEQFF. Here the CDR3 DNA reads TGTGCCAGCAGCTATCAAGACAGGGGGTACTCCTACAATGAGCAGTTCTTC.

The V and J genes are TRBV7-8 and TRBJ2-5, with 7 bases identical to TRBD1. This CDR3 is 15 amino acids long. The V segment lost 3 bases and the J segment 3 bases; nucleotides outside the gene matches: 7. CDR1 SGHVS and CDR2 FQNEAQ come from the germline V gene. CDR3: CASSLGFRGKETQYF. In nucleotides, the CDR3 is TGTGCCAGCAGCTTGGGGTTCAGGGGGAAAGAGACCCAGTACTTC.

In its sample, this clonotype was seen a few times. The chain links TRBV20-1 to TRBJ2-3; D is perhaps TRBD2 (7 bases). Germline V gene data show CDR1 as DFQATT and CDR2 as SNEGSKA (reference sequence). This CDR3 is 15 amino acids long. V lost 7 bases and J 1 base, leaving 18 bases between the germline ends. The CDR3 bases are TGCAGTGTTTTCGGCGGGCGGGGGCGCACAGATACGCAGTATTTT. Its translation: CSVFGGRGRTDTQYF.

This chain joins TRBV7-9 and TRBJ2-1; D is unclear. The V gene's germline CDR1 is SEHNR and CDR2 FQNEAQ (reference sequence). The CDR3 is 12 residues long. Trimming cost V 8 bases and J 5 bases, with 10 bases left between them. Here the CDR3 DNA reads TGTGCCAGCGAAAGTACCAACAATGAGCAGTTCTTC. This codes for CASESTNNEQFF.

In its sample, this clonotype was seen once. V is TRBV7-2 and J is TRBJ2-1, with 7 nucleotides matching TRBD1. Germline values: CDR1 SGHTA, CDR2 FQGNSA. Trimming took 1 base from V and 8 from J; bases not matched to a gene: 8. The CDR3 totals 15 residues. The CDR3 is CASSLEVGGADEQFF. Here the CDR3 DNA reads TGTGCCAGCAGCTTAGAGGTAGGGGGCGCGGATGAGCAGTTCTTC.

The chain has TRBV5-1 and TRBJ2-3; D unresolved. The CDR3 has 11 amino acids. CDR1 is SGHRS, CDR2 YFSETQ, per germline. V dropped 0 bases and J dropped 10 bases, with 6 bases sitting between them. CDR3 bases: TGCGCCAGCAGCTTGGAAAGGGCGCAGTATTTT. This gives the protein CASSLERAQYF.

The CDR3 region has the DNA TGCGCCAGCAGCTCCAGGGATTCACCCCTCCACTTT. As protein: CASSSRDSPLHF. This sequence joins TRBV5-1 and TRBJ1-6, with a weak D call TRBD1 (5 bases). V gave up 3 bases and J gave up 8 bases, with 6 bases separating them. CDR1 SGHRS and CDR2 YFSETQ come from the germline V gene. The CDR3 extends over 12 amino acids.

The table lists this clonotype with a few counts. J is TRBJ1-2 and V is TRBV29-1, with no clear D. The length of the CDR3 is 16 residues. V lost 4 bases, J lost 0 bases, and 18 bases lay in between. Germline V CDR1 and CDR2: SQVTM, ANQGSEA. The CDR3 spells CSVAFDGHLANYGYTF. CDR3 DNA: TGCAGCGTTGCCTTTGACGGGCACCTAGCTAACTATGGCTACACCTTC.

As regards this clonotype: Germline is not matched at one junction end, which may reflect a read error. The chain combines TRBV12-3 or TRBV12-4 with TRBJ2-1, with a tentative D call TRBD2 (5 bases). The CDR3 sequence is 14 residues long. The CDR3 DNA reads as TGTGCCAGCAGGAAGCGCGGGCCCTACAGTGAGCAGTTCTTC. Protein: CASRKRGPYSEQFF.

The chain combines TRBV11-2 with TRBJ1-5; D not certain. The germline V gene encodes CDR1 SGHAT and CDR2 FQNNGV. The CDR3 has 17 amino acids. With 1 base removed from V and 1 base from J, the gap between germline ends came to 14 bases. CDR3 sequence (DNA): TGTGCCAGCAGCTTAGGCCGGACGGGCCTCAGCAATCAGCCCCAGCATTTT. The encoded protein is CASSLGRTGLSNQPQHF. Together with reference TRBV11-2 and TRBJ1-5, the CDR3 gives the full variable domain: EAGVAQSPRYKIIEKRQSVAFWCNPISGHATLYWYQQILGQGPKLLIQFQNNGVVDDSQLPKDRFSAERLKGVDSTLKIQPAKLEDSAVYLCASSLGRTGLSNQPQHFGDGTRLSIL.

In its sample, this clonotype was seen a few times. This sequence joins TRBV20-1 and TRBJ2-4, with D tentatively TRBD1 or TRBD2 (6 bases each). Germline lookup yields CDR1 DFQATT and CDR2 SNEGSKA (reference sequence). This CDR3 is built from 14 residues. The V end was cut by 3 bases, the J end by 5 bases, with 14 bases between. The CDR3: CSARVGGIQNIQYF. Written as DNA, the CDR3 is TGCAGTGCTAGGGTAGGGGGGATTCAAAACATTCAGTACTTC.

The chain joins TRBV12-3 or TRBV12-4 to TRBJ2-3; D unresolved. CDR3 length: 14 residues. The germline V and J ends were trimmed by 3 bases and 1 base, with 8 bases remaining between them. CDR3 sequence: CASSFRQRTDTQYF. CDR3 in DNA: TGTGCCAGCAGTTTCCGGCAGCGCACAGATACGCAGTATTTT.

The genes are TRBV7-3 and TRBJ2-3; D is tentatively TRBD1 or TRBD2 (6 bases each). Per the germline V gene, CDR1 is SGHTA and CDR2 is FQGTGA. Trimming took 5 bases from V and 4 from J, leaving 19 bases between them. The CDR3 extends over 16 amino acids. CDR3 bases: TGTGCCAGCAGCCTAGGAGGGACACAGGGATCAGATACGCAGTATTTT. This sequence encodes CASSLGGTQGSDTQYF.

For this clonotype: Sequence at one end of the junction differs from germline and may be a read error. The DNA of the CDR3 is TGCGCCAGCAGCTTGGTTGGCCTAGCGGGAGTAAACACAGATGCGCAGTATTTT. It is translated as CASSLVGLAGVNTDAQYF. This chain connects TRBV5-1 to TRBJ2-3; 10 positions match TRBD2. CDR3 length equals 18 residues. Germline V gene data show CDR1 as SGHRS and CDR2 as YFSETQ. Full variable domain (remainder filled in from reference TRBV5-1 and TRBJ2-3): KAGVTQTPRYLIKTRGQQVTLSCSPISGHRSVSWYQQTPGQGLQFLFEYFSETQRNKGNFPGRFSGRQFSNSRSEMNVSTLELGDSALYLCASSLVGLAGVNTDAQYFGPGTRLTVL.